This is a list of T cell receptor beta chains from one sample in a study of human T cells and chemical hapten exposure. TCRdb independently ran MiXCR on the RACE reads; one entry per CDR3 protein. The sample carries 240,000 or so distinct CDR3 sequences, more than 6.5% recorded once. The sequencing here drew on whole blood, taken in connection with sensitization to the hapten diphenylcyclopropenone (DPC). The origin of the receptors is a woman in her forties with alopecia areata. Some clones in this sample may be carry-over from other donors' samples. Both conserved end residues are part of each CDR3. Fields, in order: CDR3 protein, CDR3 DNA, D gene, J gene, clone size, V gene. The D gene is left open where the match is weak. Only some rows state a clone size, as once, few, many or a class for expanded clones.

CDR3: CSEMRADTQYF
DNA: TGCAGTGAAATGCGGGCAGATACGCAGTATTTT
D: NA
J: TRBJ2-3
size: many
V: TRBV20-1

CDR3: CASSSNLKTQYF
DNA: TGTGCCAGCAGCTCGAACCTCAAGACCCAGTACTTC
D: NA
J: TRBJ2-5
size: many
V: TRBV6-2/TRBV6-3

CDR3: CVSSSGTKDYNEQYF
DNA: TGCGTCAGCAGCTCCGGGACTAAGGATTACAACGAGCAGTACTTC
D: TRBD2
J: TRBJ2-7
size: NA
V: TRBV5-1

CDR3: CASEFTRTIAGASTDTQYF
DNA: TGTGCCAGCGAATTTACCCGAACAATAGCGGGAGCTAGCACAGATACGCAGTATTTT
D: TRBD2
J: TRBJ2-3
size: NA
V: TRBV6-6

CDR3: CASSPPGTVYGYTF
DNA: TGTGCCAGCAGCCCACCTGGGACAGTCTATGGCTACACCTTC
D: TRBD1
J: TRBJ1-2
size: many
V: TRBV6-5

CDR3: CASSLPPPGGNEQFF
DNA: TGTGCCAGCAGTTTACCCCCCCCAGGGGGCAATGAGCAGTTCTTC
D: TRBD1
J: TRBJ2-1
size: NA
V: TRBV7-3

CDR3: CASSISRERRNNEQFF
DNA: TGTGCCAGCAGTATTTCCAGGGAAAGACGGAACAATGAGCAGTTCTTC
D: NA
J: TRBJ2-1
size: NA
V: TRBV27

CDR3: CASSPGTGSPQGPLHF
DNA: TGTGCCAGCAGTCCCGGGACAGGATCCCCCCAGGGACCCCTCCACTTT
D: TRBD1
J: TRBJ1-6
size: NA
V: TRBV6-5

CDR3: CASSVVGTGVEAFF
DNA: TGTGCCAGCAGCGTAGTCGGTACAGGGGTTGAAGCTTTCTTT
D: TRBD1
J: TRBJ1-1
size: many
V: TRBV9

CDR3: CASSEVSTRLAEQYF
DNA: TGTGCCAGCAGTGAAGTCTCGACTAGACTAGCCGAGCAGTACTTC
D: TRBD2
J: TRBJ2-7
size: NA
V: TRBV25-1

CDR3: CASLAGGSYNEQFF
DNA: TGTGCCAGCCTAGCGGGAGGATCCTACAATGAGCAGTTCTTC
D: TRBD2
J: TRBJ2-1
size: NA
V: TRBV7-9

CDR3: CASTPQGLEGNIQYF
DNA: TGTGCCAGCACCCCCCAAGGACTGGAGGGGAACATTCAGTACTTC
D: NA
J: TRBJ2-4
size: NA
V: TRBV2

CDR3: CASSLTSGSSHEQFF
DNA: TGTGCCAGCAGCTTAACTAGCGGGAGCTCCCATGAGCAGTTCTTC
D: TRBD2
J: TRBJ2-1
size: few
V: TRBV7-3

CDR3: CASGRDRVSYEQYF
DNA: TGTGCCAGCGGCCGGGACAGGGTCTCCTACGAGCAGTACTTC
D: TRBD1
J: TRBJ2-7
size: NA
V: TRBV7-2

CDR3: CSARDIPPPGTSGGTDTQYF
DNA: TGCAGTGCTAGAGATATCCCCCCACCCGGGACTAGCGGGGGCACAGATACGCAGTATTTT
D: TRBD2
J: TRBJ2-3
size: few
V: TRBV20-1

CDR3: CASSSGETPKWTSRIWYQETQYF
DNA: TGTGCCAGCAGTAGTGGAGAAACCCCTAAATGGACTAGCAGAATCTGGTACCAAGAGACCCAGTACTTC
D: TRBD2
J: TRBJ2-5
size: many
V: TRBV28

CDR3: CASSLGDGSLETQYF
DNA: TGTGCCAGCAGCTTAGGGGACGGGAGTTTGGAGACCCAGTACTTC
D: NA
J: TRBJ2-5
size: few
V: TRBV7-9

CDR3: CASRIDRATGELFF
DNA: TGTGCCAGCAGGATAGACAGGGCTACCGGGGAGCTGTTTTTT
D: TRBD1
J: TRBJ2-2
size: NA
V: TRBV6-6

CDR3: CASSLALLAGASYNEQFF
DNA: TGTGCCAGCAGCTTAGCCTTACTAGCGGGAGCCTCCTACAATGAGCAGTTCTTC
D: TRBD2
J: TRBJ2-1
size: NA
V: TRBV7-9

CDR3: CASSRTGEGTEAFF
DNA: TGTGCCAGCAGCAGGACAGGGGAGGGCACTGAAGCTTTCTTT
D: TRBD1
J: TRBJ1-1
size: NA
V: TRBV6-2/TRBV6-3

CDR3: CASSLGSGRQETQYF
DNA: TGTGCCAGCAGCTTAGGGTCGGGACGGCAAGAGACCCAGTACTTC
D: NA
J: TRBJ2-5
size: NA
V: TRBV7-2

CDR3: CSAGQGEGTEAFF
DNA: TGCAGCGCCGGGCAGGGAGAGGGGACTGAAGCTTTCTTT
D: NA
J: TRBJ1-1
size: NA
V: TRBV29-1

CDR3: CASSLTGQTNTGELFF
DNA: TGTGCCAGCAGTCTCACGGGGCAGACGAACACCGGGGAGCTGTTTTTT
D: NA
J: TRBJ2-2
size: many
V: TRBV28

CDR3: CASSSGTSRPYEQYF
DNA: TGTGCCAGCAGTTCGGGGACCAGCCGTCCCTACGAGCAGTACTTC
D: NA
J: TRBJ2-7
size: NA
V: TRBV6-5

CDR3: CASSLRAEYEFLGRKLFF
DNA: TGCGCCAGCAGTCTACGGGCCGAATACGAGTTCCTCGGGCGAAAACTGTTTTTT
D: NA
J: TRBJ1-4
size: few
V: TRBV10-1

CDR3: CSARLQFNEQFF
DNA: TGCAGTGCTAGATTGCAGTTCAATGAGCAGTTCTTC
D: NA
J: TRBJ2-1
size: NA
V: TRBV20-1

CDR3: CASSQESGRHYEQYF
DNA: TGCGCCAGCAGCCAAGAAAGCGGGAGGCACTACGAGCAGTACTTC
D: TRBD2
J: TRBJ2-7
size: few
V: TRBV4-3

CDR3: CASSYKDRGANTEAFF
DNA: TGTGCCAGCAGTTATAAGGACAGGGGGGCAAACACTGAAGCTTTCTTT
D: TRBD1
J: TRBJ1-1
size: few
V: TRBV6-5

CDR3: CASSEGAGAYEQYF
DNA: TGTGCCAGCAGTGAGGGTGCGGGAGCCTACGAGCAGTACTTC
D: TRBD2
J: TRBJ2-7
size: few
V: TRBV2

CDR3: CASSSDGWDEQFF
DNA: TGTGCCAGCAGCTCCGACGGTTGGGATGAGCAGTTCTTC
D: NA
J: TRBJ2-1
size: NA
V: TRBV7-9

CDR3: CASSLGGPSNQPQHF
DNA: TGCGCCAGCAGCTTGGGCGGCCCTAGCAATCAGCCCCAGCATTTT
D: NA
J: TRBJ1-5
size: few
V: TRBV5-1

CDR3: CASSADCTDTQYF
DNA: TGCGCCAGCAGTGCCGACTGCACAGATACGCAGTATTTT
D: NA
J: TRBJ2-3
size: few
V: TRBV10-1

CDR3: CSARDRMAMNTEAFF
DNA: TGCAGTGCTAGAGATAGGATGGCAATGAACACTGAAGCTTTCTTT
D: NA
J: TRBJ1-1
size: many
V: TRBV20-1

CDR3: CASSLASRADYGYTF
DNA: TGTGCCAGCAGCTTAGCTTCCAGGGCTGACTATGGCTACACCTTC
D: NA
J: TRBJ1-2
size: few
V: TRBV7-8

CDR3: CASRGWSGRCYYNEQFF
DNA: TGTGCCAGTCGCGGATGGAGCGGGAGGTGTTATTACAATGAGCAGTTCTTC
D: NA
J: TRBJ2-1
size: few
V: TRBV21-1

CDR3: CSARQVPSYNEQFF
DNA: TGCAGTGCTAGGCAGGTTCCCTCCTACAATGAGCAGTTCTTC
D: NA
J: TRBJ2-1
size: few
V: TRBV20-1

CDR3: CASSWVQGRTEAFF
DNA: TGTGCCAGCAGTTGGGTCCAGGGGAGAACTGAAGCTTTCTTT
D: NA
J: TRBJ1-1
size: many
V: TRBV6-6

CDR3: CASSGTGIGYGYTF
DNA: TGTGCCAGCAGTGGGACAGGGATCGGCTATGGCTACACCTTC
D: TRBD1
J: TRBJ1-2
size: NA
V: TRBV2

CDR3: CASSPYATASYEQYF
DNA: TGTGCCAGCAGTCCCTACGCCACAGCGTCCTACGAGCAGTACTTC
D: NA
J: TRBJ2-7
size: many
V: TRBV28

CDR3: CASSALRGRETQYF
DNA: TGTGCCAGCAGCGCCCTCAGGGGTAGAGAGACCCAGTACTTC
D: NA
J: TRBJ2-5
size: NA
V: TRBV12-3/TRBV12-4

CDR3: CSARWQGWDEQYF
DNA: TGCAGTGCTCGCTGGCAGGGATGGGACGAGCAGTACTTC
D: NA
J: TRBJ2-7
size: NA
V: TRBV20-1

CDR3: CASSLSWDTQYF
DNA: TGTGCCAGCAGTTTGTCCTGGGATACGCAGTATTTT
D: NA
J: TRBJ2-3
size: few
V: TRBV12-3/TRBV12-4

CDR3: CASSLGTDNSPLHF
DNA: TGTGCCAGCAGTCTTGGGACAGACAATTCACCCCTCCACTTT
D: TRBD1
J: TRBJ1-6
size: many
V: TRBV5-1

CDR3: CASSYSPTGLNTGELFF
DNA: TGTGCCAGCAGTTACTCGCCGACAGGTTTAAACACCGGGGAGCTGTTTTTT
D: NA
J: TRBJ2-2
size: few
V: TRBV6-5

CDR3: CATSREMNTEAFF
DNA: TGTGCCACCAGCCGAGAGATGAACACTGAAGCTTTCTTT
D: NA
J: TRBJ1-1
size: few
V: TRBV2